The present T cell receptor (beta chain) was sequenced within a study of T-cell reconstitution after alpha-beta-depleted transplantation in children. Findings and limits, study-wide: In patients about two months after transplant, alpha-beta T cells reportedly arose from several hundred expanded graft clones.

This clonotype has at least ten counts. Its antigen is unknown. This CDR3 is built from 10 residues. Germline V CDR1 and CDR2: SEHNR, FQNEAQ (reference sequence). The V end lost 4 bases, the J end lost 8 bases, and 5 bases lay between the germline ends. Using unique molecular identifiers, the investigators prepared the TCRbeta library. TCRdb ran MiXCR on the PCR reads and lists one entry per CDR3 protein. Among roughly 120,000 distinct CDR3 sequences listed, 23% were seen once. Source: PBMCs, mostly from graft donor cells, taken 180 days after TCRalphabeta/CD19-depleted stem cell transplant. This sequence joins TRBV7-9 and TRBJ1-2; no clear D gene. The clonotype comes from a male patient between 2 and 15 years old who had a stem cell transplant for chronic granulomatous disease, so the T cells may come from the graft donor. CDR3 coding DNA: TGTGCCAGCAGCTCCACGGGCTACACCTTC. It is translated as CASSSTGYTF.